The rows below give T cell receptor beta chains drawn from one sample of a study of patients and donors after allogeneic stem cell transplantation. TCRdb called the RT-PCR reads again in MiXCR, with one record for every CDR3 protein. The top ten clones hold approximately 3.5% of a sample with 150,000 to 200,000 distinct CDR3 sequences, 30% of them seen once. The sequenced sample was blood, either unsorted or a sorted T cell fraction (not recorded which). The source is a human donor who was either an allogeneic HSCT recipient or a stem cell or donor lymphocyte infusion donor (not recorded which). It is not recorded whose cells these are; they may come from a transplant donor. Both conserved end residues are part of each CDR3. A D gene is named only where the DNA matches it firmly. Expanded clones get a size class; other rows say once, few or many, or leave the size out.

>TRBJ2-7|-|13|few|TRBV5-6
TGTGCCAGCGGAGGCAGGACCCCTCACGAGCAGTACTTC
CASGGRTPHEQYF
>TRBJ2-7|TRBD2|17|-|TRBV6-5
TGTGCCAGCAGTTCCCTACTAGCGGGAGGTTGGTCCTACGAGCAGTACTTC
CASSSLLAGGWSYEQYF
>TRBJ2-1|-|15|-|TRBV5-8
TGTGCCAGCAGCCCTCTGTTGGTGGGAGACAATGAGCAGTTCTTC
CASSPLLVGDNEQFF
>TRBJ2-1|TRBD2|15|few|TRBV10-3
TGTGCCATCAGTACCAAGCGGGAGGGTGACAATGAGCAGTTCTTC
CAISTKREGDNEQFF
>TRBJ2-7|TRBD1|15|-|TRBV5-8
TGTGCCAGCAGCCCGTCCGGGACAGGCTTCTACGAGCAGTACTTC
CASSPSGTGFYEQYF
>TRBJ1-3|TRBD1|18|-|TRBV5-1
TGCGCCAGTAACTTACCCGGGACAGGGAGAGCCTCTGGAAACACCATATATTTT
CASNLPGTGRASGNTIYF
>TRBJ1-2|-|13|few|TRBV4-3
TGCGCCAGCAGCCAACCAGGACAGTATGGCTACACCTTC
CASSQPGQYGYTF
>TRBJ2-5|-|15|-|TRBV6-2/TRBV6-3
TGTGCCAGCAGTTACGGGGCGGCAGGCTTACTAGACCAGTACTTC
CASSYGAAGLLDQYF
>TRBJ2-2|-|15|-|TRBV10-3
TGTGCCATCAGTACCCCACCGACGGACACCGGGGAGCTGTTTTTT
CAISTPPTDTGELFF
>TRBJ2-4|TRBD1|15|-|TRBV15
TGTGCCACCAGCAGAGATCAAGCACAGGGGAGCATTCAGTACTTC
CATSRDQAQGSIQYF
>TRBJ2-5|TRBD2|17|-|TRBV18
TGTGCCAGCTCACCACCTGGCGGGAGCCTAATCGGGGAGACCCAGTACTTC
CASSPPGGSLIGETQYF
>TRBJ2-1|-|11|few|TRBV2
TGTGCCAGGTCCGGAGGCAATGAGCAGTTCTTC
CARSGGNEQFF
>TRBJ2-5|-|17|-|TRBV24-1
TGTGCCACCCCGATACTCCTATCGAGAGCGGGTGAAGAGACCCAGTACTTC
CATPILLSRAGEETQYF
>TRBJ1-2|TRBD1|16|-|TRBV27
TGTGCCAGCAGTTTCCATAGGACAGGGGCCCCCTATGGCTACACCTTC
CASSFHRTGAPYGYTF
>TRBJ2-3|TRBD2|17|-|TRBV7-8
TGTGCCAGCAGCTCACTAGCGGGAGGGCCTGTCACAGATACGCAGTATTTT
CASSSLAGGPVTDTQYF
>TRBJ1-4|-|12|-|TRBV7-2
TGTGCCAGCAGCTTATTAAGGGGGAAACTATTTTTT
CASSLLRGKLFF
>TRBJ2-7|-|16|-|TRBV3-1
TGTGCCAGCAGCCAACGGTCTGGGGCCGGATCCTACGAGCAGTACTTC
CASSQRSGAGSYEQYF
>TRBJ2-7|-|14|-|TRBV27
TGTGCCAGCAGTTTAGACGGCTCAGATTACGAGCAGTACTTC
CASSLDGSDYEQYF